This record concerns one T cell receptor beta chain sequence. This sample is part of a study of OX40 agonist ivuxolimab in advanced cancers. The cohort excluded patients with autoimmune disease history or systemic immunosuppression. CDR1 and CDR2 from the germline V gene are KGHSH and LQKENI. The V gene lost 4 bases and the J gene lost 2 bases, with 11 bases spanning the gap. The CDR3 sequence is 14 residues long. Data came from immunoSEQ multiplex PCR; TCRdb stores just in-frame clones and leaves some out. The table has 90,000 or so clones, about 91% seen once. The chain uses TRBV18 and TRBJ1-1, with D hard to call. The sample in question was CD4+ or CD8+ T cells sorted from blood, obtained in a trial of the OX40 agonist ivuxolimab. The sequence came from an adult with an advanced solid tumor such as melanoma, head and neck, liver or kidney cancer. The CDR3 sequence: CASSLRQANTEAFF. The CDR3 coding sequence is TGTGCCAGCTCACTTCGACAAGCAAACACTGAAGCTTTCTTT.